This T cell receptor (beta chain) was found in a study of naive and memory T cell subsets. Overall study findings and caveats: Gini index rose across naive, CM, EM and EMRA in CD4 and CD8.

Both TRBC1 and TRBC2 were covered by a beta constant-region primer of two equimolar oligonucleotides. TCRdb recomputed calls from the UMI-ligation and nested PCR reads with MiXCR, one row per CDR3 protein. Of some 150,000 distinct CDR3 sequences in the sample, approximately 15% were seen once. As concerns this clonotype: Its antigen is as yet unknown.

The CDR3 runs 15 residues. Between the trimmed V and J ends, which lost 8 bases and 1 base, there was a span of 14 bases. The germline V gene has CDR1 MDHEN and CDR2 SYDVKM. This receptor was obtained from a human donor in good health. This chain links TRBV28 with TRBJ2-2; possible D gene TRBD1, 5 bases. The sequencing input was naive CD4+ T cells from blood. This CDR3 reads CASSDIYENTGELFF. The CDR3 DNA reads as TGTGCCAGCTCGGACATCTACGAGAACACCGGGGAGCTGTTTTTT.